This record concerns one T cell receptor beta chain sequence. What it binds is unknown. Measured with immunoSEQ multiplex PCR; TCRdb has only the in-frame clones, and not every one. This table holds 81,000 or so clones, around 87% found once. This entry is derived from a study of radiotherapy plus CTLA-4 blockade in lung cancer. Study-level information: Roughly 17% of patients responded objectively, and 31% achieved disease control. General observations from the study: After treatment with radiotherapy plus ipilimumab, TCR clones that came from the tumor expanded in blood.

The germline V gene has CDR1 KGHSH and CDR2 LQKENI. The CDR3 spans 18 residues. Unmatched junction bases numbered 14, after V lost 5 bases and J lost 1 base. The sequenced sample was peripheral blood, obtained from a patient treated with radiotherapy plus ipilimumab. This rearrangement joins TRBV18 to TRBJ2-5; 9 bases match TRBD2. The receptor comes from a human donor with non-small cell lung cancer who had stable disease on radiotherapy plus ipilimumab. CDR3 nucleotides: TGTGCCAGCTCATTAAAACCTCTAGCGGGAAGACCCCAAGAGACCCAGTACTTC. This encodes CASSLKPLAGRPQETQYF.